This entry lists 18 T cell receptor beta chains sequenced from one sample in a study of blood T cell repertoires in COVID-19. TCRdb keeps only in-frame clones here, not all; method: immunoSEQ multiplex PCR. The table lists hundreds of thousands of clones, about 83% of them singletons. Material: PBMCs or T cells enriched from blood (not recorded which). The origin of the receptors is a woman between 40 and 50 years old who had been exposed to COVID-19.

The V gene is TRBV6-2 or TRBV6-3, the J gene TRBJ2-7; 11 nucleotides match TRBD2. This CDR3 is built from 19 residues. CDR1 MNHEY and CDR2 SVGEGT come from the germline V gene. The J segment lost 2 bases and the V segment lost 6 bases, leaving 18 bases of the junction unmatched. This CDR3 is CASSRAAAGTSGGAYEQYF. The DNA of the CDR3 is TGTGCCAGCAGCCGAGCCGCCGCCGGGACTAGCGGCGGCGCCTACGAGCAGTACTTC.

The rearrangement uses TRBV11-2 and TRBJ2-1; 9 bases are a match to TRBD2. V lost 6 bases and J lost 8; bases outside the gene matches: 14. The germline V gene encodes CDR1 SGHAT and CDR2 FQNNGV. The CDR3 extends over 16 amino acids. The CDR3 spells CASSPGPGTSIDEQFF. Written as DNA, the CDR3 is TGTGCCAGCAGTCCAGGGCCCGGGACTAGCATCGATGAGCAGTTCTTC.

The rearrangement uses TRBV21-1 and TRBJ1-6. TRBV21-1 is reported as a pseudogene. The CDR3 has 12 residues. CDR3 DNA: TGTGCCAGCAGCCGGAGGGGTTCACCCCTCCACTTT. Translation: CASSRRGSPLHF.

V gene TRBV24-1 combines with J gene TRBJ1-2; no firm D call. The germline gives CDR1 KGHDR, CDR2 SFDVKD. This CDR3 contains 13 residues. The V gene lost 4 bases and the J gene lost 7 bases, with 12 bases spanning the gap. CDR3 bases: TGTGCCACCAGTGACTCCAGGTTTTCTGGCTACACCTTC. It codes for CATSDSRFSGYTF.

This clone is a singleton in its sample. The chain links TRBV9 to TRBJ1-3; unclear D gene. Between the trimmed V and J ends, which lost 6 bases and 4 bases, there was a span of 11 bases. The CDR3 has 13 amino acids. Germline V gene lookup returns CDR1 SGDLS and CDR2 YYNGEE. CDR3: CASTQQEGNTIYF. CDR3 coding DNA: TGTGCCAGCACGCAGCAGGAAGGAAACACCATATATTTT.

The chain joins TRBV19 to TRBJ1-1; D remains unclear. Germline V lookup: CDR1 LNHDA, CDR2 SQIVND (reference sequence). Trimming took 7 bases from V and 3 from J, leaving 12 bases between them. The CDR3 spans 13 residues. The CDR3 loop is CASNWIGDTEAFF. The CDR3 DNA follows: TGTGCCAGTAATTGGATTGGAGACACTGAAGCTTTCTTT.

With respect to this clone: Other DNA sequences in the sample encode the same CDR3. V and J are TRBV11-1 and TRBJ2-1; D not certain. The CDR3 is 13 amino acids. Trimming removed 0 bases from V and 4 bases from J, with 4 bases in between. The V gene's germline CDR1 is SGHAT and CDR2 FQDESV (reference sequence). The CDR3 protein is CASSLARYNEQFF. The CDR3 nucleotides are TGTGCCAGCAGCTTAGCGCGGTACAATGAGCAGTTCTTC.

V usage is TRBV30 and J usage is TRBJ1-1; 9 bases agree with TRBD1. The CDR3 totals 16 residues. Germline CDR1 and CDR2: GTSNPN and SVGIG (reference sequence). Losses at the gene ends were 3 bases for V and 1 base for J; bases not matched to a gene: 9. The CDR3 DNA is TGTGCCTGGAGCGGAGGGGACAGGGCCTCGAACACTGAAGCTTTCTTT. As protein: CAWSGGDRASNTEAFF. The variable domain in full, completed from reference TRBV30 and TRBJ1-1, reads SQTIHQWPATLVQPVGSPLSLECTVEGTSNPNLYWYRQAAGRGLQLLFYSVGIGQISSEVPQNLSASRPQDRQFILSSKKLLLSDSGFYLCAWSGGDRASNTEAFFGQGTRLTVV.

The chain is built from TRBV28 and TRBJ1-3; TRBD1 aligns across 8 bases. V was pared by 4 bases and J by 6 bases, with 8 bases of the junction left unmatched. Germline loops: CDR1 MDHEN, CDR2 SYDVKM. The CDR3 loop spans 15 amino acids. The CDR3 DNA reads as TGTGCCAGCAGTTCGACAGGGGTTAACGAAAACACCATATATTTT. Its translation: CASSSTGVNENTIYF.

The V and J genes are TRBV25-1 and TRBJ2-1; 8 bases line up with TRBD2. CDR3 length: 15 residues. From germline, CDR1 is MGHDK and CDR2 SYGVNS. Trimming took 5 bases from V and 2 from J; bases not matched to a gene: 5. The CDR3 reads CASSHSGETYNEQFF. The CDR3 region has the DNA TGTGCCAGCAGTCATAGCGGGGAGACCTACAATGAGCAGTTCTTC.

V usage is TRBV18 and J usage is TRBJ2-1; the match to TRBD1 covers 11 bases. Germline loops: CDR1 KGHSH, CDR2 LQKENI. This CDR3 has 15 residues. J gave up 9 bases and V 3 bases, and 7 bases lay outside the gene matches. CDR3: CASSPPGQGGGEQFF. CDR3 coding DNA: TGTGCCAGCTCACCGCCGGGACAGGGGGGGGGTGAGCAGTTCTTC.

The chain has TRBV15 and TRBJ1-1; 7 bases agree with TRBD1. This CDR3 spans 20 amino acids. V lost 0 bases and J lost 11; bases outside the gene matches: 27. Germline V gene data show CDR1 as LNHNV and CDR2 as YYDKDF (reference sequence). CDR3 sequence (DNA): TGTGCCACCAGCAGAGATCAGGAGGACAGGACAAGGGGGGATAATTTCAGGGCTTTCTTT. Protein sequence: CATSRDQEDRTRGDNFRAFF.

V gene TRBV7-2 combines with J gene TRBJ2-1; D might be TRBD1 (7 bases). Trimming stripped 2 bases from V and 9 bases from J, with 11 bases between. This CDR3 is built from 13 residues. Germline CDR1 reads SGHTA; CDR2 reads FQGNSA. CDR3 coding DNA: TGTGCCAGCAGCTTACAGGGGGGTGCTGAGCAGTTCTTC. It encodes CASSLQGGAEQFF. Together with reference TRBV7-2 and TRBJ2-1, the CDR3 gives the full variable domain: GAGVSQSPSNKVTEKGKDVELRCDPISGHTALYWYRQSLGQGLEFLIYFQGNSAPDKSGLPSDRFSAERTGGSVSTLTIQRTQQEDSAVYLCASSLQGGAEQFFGPGTRLTVL.

The rearrangement joins TRBV10-1 to TRBJ1-2; tentative D call: TRBD1 (5 bases). V was trimmed by 11 bases and J by 7 bases, leaving 17 bases between them. CDR3 size: 12 residues. Per the germline V gene, CDR1 is WNHNN and CDR2 is SYGVQD (reference sequence). The CDR3: CARCVGGGGYTF. In nucleotides, the CDR3 is TGCGCCCGCTGTGTGGGGGGGGGTGGCTACACCTTC.

This chain uses TRBV4-2 with TRBJ2-2; 7 bases agree with TRBD1. Losses at the gene ends were 8 bases for V and 4 bases for J; bases not matched to a gene: 13. There are 16 residues in the CDR3. Germline V lookup: CDR1 LGHNA, CDR2 YNFKEQ. The CDR3 bases are TGTGCCAGCTTTAGGGGTAGGGGGCGAGGCACCGGGGAGCTGTTTTTT. This encodes CASFRGRGRGTGELFF.

V gene TRBV10-1 combines with J gene TRBJ2-2, with a possible D match to TRBD2 (6 bases). Germline CDR1 reads WNHNN; CDR2 reads SYGVQD (reference sequence). The CDR3 is 18 amino acids. V was pared by 6 bases and J by 6 bases, with 26 bases between. CDR3 DNA sequence: TGCGCCAGCAGCATGCGAGATACTAGTTCGCGGGGAGCCGGGGAGCTGTTTTTT. Its translation: CASSMRDTSSRGAGELFF.

The CDR3 region is CASSVGQGGTYEQYF. The CDR3 nucleotides are TGTGCCAGCAGCGTAGGACAGGGGGGAACCTACGAGCAGTACTTC. This chain uses TRBV9 with TRBJ2-7, with 9 bases that match TRBD1. The CDR3 covers 15 residues. V shed 0 bases, J shed 2 bases, and the junction held 3 bases outside the gene matches. Germline CDR1 and CDR2: SGDLS and YYNGEE.

The chain uses TRBV11-2 and TRBJ1-5; 7 positions match TRBD1. With 4 bases clipped from V and 1 base from J, the junction kept 10 bases outside the gene matches. This CDR3 has 17 amino acids. Per germline, CDR1 SGHAT and CDR2 FQNNGV. The CDR3 region has the DNA TGTGCCAGCAGCTACGGGACAGTATTGGAAAGCAATCAGCCCCAGCATTTT. It specifies CASSYGTVLESNQPQHF.